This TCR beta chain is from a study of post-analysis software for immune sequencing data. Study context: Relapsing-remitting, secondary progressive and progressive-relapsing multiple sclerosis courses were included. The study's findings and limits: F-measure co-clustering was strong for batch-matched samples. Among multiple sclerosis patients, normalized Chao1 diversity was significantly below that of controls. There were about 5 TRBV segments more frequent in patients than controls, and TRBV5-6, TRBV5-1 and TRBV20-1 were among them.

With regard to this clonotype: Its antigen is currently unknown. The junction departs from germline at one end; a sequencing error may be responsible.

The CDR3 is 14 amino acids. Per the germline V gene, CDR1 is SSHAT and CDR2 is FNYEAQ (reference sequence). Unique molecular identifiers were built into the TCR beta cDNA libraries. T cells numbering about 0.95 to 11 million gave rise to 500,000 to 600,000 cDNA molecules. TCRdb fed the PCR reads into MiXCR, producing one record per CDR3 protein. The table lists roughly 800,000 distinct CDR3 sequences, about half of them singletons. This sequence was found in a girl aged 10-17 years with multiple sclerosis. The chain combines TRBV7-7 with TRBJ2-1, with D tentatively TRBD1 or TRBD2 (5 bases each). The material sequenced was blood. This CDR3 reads CASSPEGRVNEQFF. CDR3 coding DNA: TGTGCTAGCAGCCCAGAGGGCAGGGTAAATGAGCAGTTCTTC.